This T cell receptor beta chain was retrieved from a study of blood T cell repertoires in COVID-19. Study at large: PBMCs, B-cell-depleted T cells, or T cells provided the cDNA or gDNA that made up the material.

Sequenced by immunoSEQ multiplex PCR; TCRdb stores in-frame clones only, minus some. The table shows roughly 45,000 clones, with roughly 93% occurring only once. The germline CDR1 and CDR2 sequences are SGHNT and YYREEE (reference sequence). Trimming removed 4 bases from V and 7 bases from J; junction bases left unmatched: 19. The CDR3 spans 17 residues. What was sequenced was peripheral blood. The chain links TRBV5-4 to TRBJ1-2; 7 positions match TRBD1. This sequence was found in a man between 60 and 75 years old with COVID-19, enrolled during active disease. CDR3 sequence: CASSPRQGSAKGAGYTF. CDR3 DNA: TGTGCCAGCAGCCCCCGACAGGGATCGGCGAAGGGTGCTGGCTACACCTTC.